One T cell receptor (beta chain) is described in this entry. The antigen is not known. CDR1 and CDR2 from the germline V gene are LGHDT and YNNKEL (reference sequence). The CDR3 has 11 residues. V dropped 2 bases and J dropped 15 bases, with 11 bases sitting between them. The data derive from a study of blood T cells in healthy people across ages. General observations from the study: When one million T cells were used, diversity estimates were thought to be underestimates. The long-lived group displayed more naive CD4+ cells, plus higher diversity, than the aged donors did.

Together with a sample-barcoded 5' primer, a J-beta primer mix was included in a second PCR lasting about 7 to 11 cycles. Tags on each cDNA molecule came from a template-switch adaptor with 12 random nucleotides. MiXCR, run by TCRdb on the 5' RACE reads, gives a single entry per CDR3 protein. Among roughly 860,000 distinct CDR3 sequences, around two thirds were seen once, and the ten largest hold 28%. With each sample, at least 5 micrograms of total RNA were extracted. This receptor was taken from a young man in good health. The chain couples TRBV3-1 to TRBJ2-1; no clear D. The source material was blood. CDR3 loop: CASSQRSTAFF. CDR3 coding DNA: TGTGCCAGCAGCCAAAGGTCTACAGCGTTCTTC.